Included here is one T cell receptor beta chain sequence, with context. This entry belongs to a study of Tregs in tolerant kidney transplant recipients. Profiling relied on immunoSEQ multiplex PCR, and the TCRdb table lists in-frame clones only, not all of them. The data hold about 120,000 clones, with roughly 92% observed a single time. The material sequenced was CD4+ T cells from blood. This receptor was identified in a human donor in good health.

CDR3 DNA sequence: TGTGCCAGCAGTTACGAGACTAGCGGTACAGATACGCAGTATTTT. It codes for CASSYETSGTDTQYF. V gene TRBV6-5 combines with J gene TRBJ2-3, with 9 positions matching TRBD2. The J segment lost 3 bases and the V segment lost 2 bases, leaving 3 bases of the junction unmatched. This CDR3 has 15 residues. Germline lookup yields CDR1 MNHEY and CDR2 SVGAGI.